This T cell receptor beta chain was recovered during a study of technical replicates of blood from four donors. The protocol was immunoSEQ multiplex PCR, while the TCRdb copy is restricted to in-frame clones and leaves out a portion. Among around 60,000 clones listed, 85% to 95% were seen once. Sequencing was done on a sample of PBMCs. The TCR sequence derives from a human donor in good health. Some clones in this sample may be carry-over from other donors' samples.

The CDR3 DNA reads as TGCAGAGCCCCGGGACAGGGGAACTATGGCTACACCTTC. Its protein is CRAPGQGNYGYTF. V and J are TRBV29-1 and TRBJ1-2; 10 nucleotides line up with TRBD1. CDR1 and CDR2 from the germline V gene are SQVTM and ANQGSEA. The CDR3 has 13 residues.